The present TCR beta chain was sequenced within a study of blood T cell repertoires in COVID-19. At the level of the study: Samples representing acute and convalescent COVID-19 were sourced from the United States, Italy and Spain. From T cells, B-cell-depleted T cells, or PBMCs came the material, which was cDNA or gDNA.

As originally analysed: Using reference gene primer amplification, nucleated cell counts were estimated. Using immunoSEQ multiplex PCR, the repertoire was profiled, and TCRdb retains in-frame clones only, with some absent. V, J and clone size are those of that table, while D and trimming were read from the DNA. The sample lists 200,000 to 250,000 clones; 70% to 90% were seen once. V lost 5 bases to trimming and J lost 4 bases; unmatched junction nucleotides: 13. CDR1 and CDR2 (germline): MNHEY, SMNVEV (reference sequence). This CDR3 is 18 amino acids long. This TCR was recovered from a young woman who had recovered from COVID-19. The sequenced sample was peripheral blood. The rearrangement links TRBV27 to TRBJ2-1; 11 bases map to TRBD2. The CDR3 nucleotides read TGTGCCAGCAGTCGTAGCGGGAGGGCCAGTTTTTTTTACAATGAGCAGTTCTTC. It codes for CASSRSGRASFFYNEQFF.